The following is a T cell receptor beta chain sequence with its context. Per germline, CDR1 GTSNPN and CDR2 SVGIG (reference sequence). The V segment lost 6 bases and the J segment 6 bases; nucleotides outside the gene matches: 10. The CDR3 is 13 residues long. Per the authors' pipeline: Amplification of reference gene primers was used by the study to estimate nucleated cell counts. This table comes from immunoSEQ multiplex PCR, and its TCRdb copy is limited to in-frame clones, with some not included. V and J calls and clone size come straight from that table; D and trimming were deduced from the DNA. The table has about 290,000 clones, about nine tenths seen once. Enrollees, about 18 to 95 years old, lived in about two dozen US areas. Cohorts were determined from participant-reported clinical history. These data originate in a study of blood T cell repertoires in COVID-19. In the study overall: Researchers got acute and convalescent COVID-19 samples from the United States, Italy and Spain.

Sequencing used PBMCs or T cells enriched from blood (not recorded which). The V call is TRBV30, the J call TRBJ2-5; 7 positions agree with TRBD1. This TCR came from a woman aged 40 to 50 who had recovered from COVID-19. CDR3 nucleotide sequence: TGTGCCTGTGGGACAGCCGACGGGAAGACCCAGTACTTC. Encoded protein: CACGTADGKTQYF. The full variable domain, in which reference TRBV30 and TRBJ2-5 provide the parts outside the CDR3, is SQTIHQWPATLVQPVGSPLSLECTVEGTSNPNLYWYRQAAGRGLQLLFYSVGIGQISSEVPQNLSASRPQDRQFILSSKKLLLSDSGFYLCACGTADGKTQYFGPGTRLLVL.